Detailed here is one T cell receptor (beta chain). Its target is unknown. TCRdb re-called the 5' RACE reads and gives one entry per CDR3 protein, without DNA. Its clone listing holds 400,000 to 500,000 distinct CDR3 sequences. Germline CDR1 is WSHSY and CDR2 is SAAADI. This CDR3 is built from 13 residues. The data originate from a study of monozygotic twins with inflammatory bowel disease. General study findings and limits: Inverse Simpson values showed less TCRbeta diversity in IBD patients than in their healthy co-twins.

The V call is TRBV10-2, the J call TRBJ1-2. Sequenced input: blood. The receptor was derived from a human donor with ulcerative colitis or Crohn's disease, or a healthy co-twin of an affected twin (not recorded which). The CDR3: CASSDRGYYGYTF.